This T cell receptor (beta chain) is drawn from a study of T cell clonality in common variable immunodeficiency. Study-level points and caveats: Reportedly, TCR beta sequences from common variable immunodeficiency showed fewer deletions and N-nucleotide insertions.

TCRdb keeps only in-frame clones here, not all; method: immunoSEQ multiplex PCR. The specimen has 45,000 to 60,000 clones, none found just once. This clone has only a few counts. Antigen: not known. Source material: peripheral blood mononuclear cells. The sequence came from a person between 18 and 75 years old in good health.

CDR3 sequence: CASSLGGARNSPLHF. The CDR3 DNA, read in part, is TGTGCCAGCAGCTTGGGGGGGGCCCGTAATTCACCC. This chain uses TRBV7-9 with TRBJ1-6; possibly TRBD1 for D (6 bases). The read ends 3 residues early relative to the CDR3; the germline J gene fills the gap. V lost 3 bases, J lost 6 bases, and 12 bases lay in between. From germline, CDR1 is SEHNR and CDR2 FQNEAQ (reference sequence). This CDR3 has 15 residues.